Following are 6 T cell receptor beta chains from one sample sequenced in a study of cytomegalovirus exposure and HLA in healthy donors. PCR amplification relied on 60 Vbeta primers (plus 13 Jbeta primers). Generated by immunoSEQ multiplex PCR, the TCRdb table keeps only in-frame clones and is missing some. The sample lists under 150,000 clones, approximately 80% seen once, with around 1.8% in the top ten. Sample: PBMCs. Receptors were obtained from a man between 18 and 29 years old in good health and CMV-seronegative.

The CDR3 is CASSRGETGRNEKLFF. The CDR3 DNA sequence: TGCGCCAGCAGCCGAGGGGAGACAGGCCGTAATGAAAAACTGTTTTTT. The chain has TRBV4-3 and TRBJ1-4; perhaps TRBD1 as D (6 bases). The CDR3 sequence is 16 residues long. With 4 bases removed from V and 4 bases from J, the gap between germline ends came to 16 bases. CDR1 is LGHNA, CDR2 YSLEER, per germline.

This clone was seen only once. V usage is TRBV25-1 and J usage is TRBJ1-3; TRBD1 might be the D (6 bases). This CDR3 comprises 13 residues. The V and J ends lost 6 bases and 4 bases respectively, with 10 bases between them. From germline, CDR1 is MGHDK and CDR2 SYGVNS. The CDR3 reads CASSRDTGNTIYF. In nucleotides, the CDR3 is TGTGCCAGCAGCCGGGACACCGGAAACACCATATATTTT. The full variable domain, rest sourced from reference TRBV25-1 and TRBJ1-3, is EADIYQTPRYLVIGTGKKITLECSQTMGHDKMYWYQQDPGMELHLIHYSYGVNSTEKGDLSSESTVSRIRTEHFPLTLESARPSHTSQYLCASSRDTGNTIYFGEGSWLTVV.

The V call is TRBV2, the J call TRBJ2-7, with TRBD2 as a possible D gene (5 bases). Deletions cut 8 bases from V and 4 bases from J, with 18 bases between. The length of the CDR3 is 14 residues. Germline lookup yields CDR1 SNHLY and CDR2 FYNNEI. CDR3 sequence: CASYDPILGYEQYF. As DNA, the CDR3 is TGTGCCAGCTATGACCCCATACTAGGATACGAGCAGTACTTC.

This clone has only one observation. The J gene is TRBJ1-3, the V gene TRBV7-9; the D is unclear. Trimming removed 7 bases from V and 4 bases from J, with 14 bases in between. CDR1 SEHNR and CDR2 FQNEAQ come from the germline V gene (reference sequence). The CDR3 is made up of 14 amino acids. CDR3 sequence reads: CASTPVVAGNTIYF. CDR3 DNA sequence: TGTGCCAGCACTCCTGTGGTAGCAGGAAACACCATATATTTT.

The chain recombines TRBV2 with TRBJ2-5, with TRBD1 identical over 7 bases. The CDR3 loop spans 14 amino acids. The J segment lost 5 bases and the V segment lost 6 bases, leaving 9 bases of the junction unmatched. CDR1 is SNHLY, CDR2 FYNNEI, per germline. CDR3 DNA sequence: TGTGCCAGCAGGATGGACAGGTACGAGGAGACCCAGTACTTC. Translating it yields CASRMDRYEETQYF.

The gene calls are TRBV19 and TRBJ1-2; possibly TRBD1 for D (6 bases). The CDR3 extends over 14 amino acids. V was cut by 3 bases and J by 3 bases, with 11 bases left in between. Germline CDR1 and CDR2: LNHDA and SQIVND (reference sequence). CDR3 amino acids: CASSMSQGYYGYTF. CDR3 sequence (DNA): TGTGCCAGTAGTATGTCCCAGGGGTACTATGGCTACACCTTC.